The clone carrying this T cell receptor beta chain was detected many times. The sample is drawn from a study of early T cells in non-severe SARS-CoV-2 infection. Looking at the study overall: Sequencing was performed on bulk RNA from unsorted whole blood, leaving chains unpaired.

TCRdb recomputed calls from the 5' RACE reads with MiXCR, one row per CDR3 protein. The table lists under 70,000 distinct CDR3 sequences, 11% of them singletons. Germline loops: CDR1 MGHRA, CDR2 YSYEKL. This CDR3 spans 16 amino acids. V was shortened by 0 bases and J by 7 bases, with 15 bases between the two germline ends. J is TRBJ1-4 and V is TRBV4-1, with D tentatively TRBD1 (6 bases). Material for sequencing was whole blood. The clonotype was recovered from an adult who was a healthcare worker with PCR-confirmed SARS-CoV-2 infection or an uninfected control (not recorded which). The CDR3 DNA sequence: TGCGCCAGCAGCCAAGATCAAGGGGGGCGCCGTGAAAAACTGTTTTTT. Translating gives CASSQDQGGRREKLFF.